This T cell receptor (beta chain) was sequenced for a study of ipilimumab plus nivolumab after autologous stem cell transplantation. Study-level background: Both relapsed and primary refractory DLBCL were included.

TCRdb's copy holds only in-frame clones and misses some; the assay was immunoSEQ multiplex PCR. The repertoire holds some 16,000 clones, with 75% to 85% as singletons. Germline V gene data show CDR1 as LGHNA and CDR2 as YNFKEQ. There are 12 residues in the CDR3. Trimming pared 5 bases from V and 4 bases from J, leaving 9 bases between. The table lists this clone with a few counts. Ipilimumab, 1 mg/kg, started 14 to 28 days after autologous transplant. The chain links TRBV4-2 to TRBJ2-7; D gene uncertain. Sequences were derived from PBMCs, sampled in a trial of ipilimumab plus nivolumab as post-transplant consolidation. This clonotype was sampled from a male donor with diffuse large B-cell lymphoma. CDR3 in amino acids: CASSLEAYEQYF. The CDR3 region has the DNA TGTGCCAGCAGCTTAGAAGCGTACGAGCAGTACTTC.